Following are 32 T cell receptor beta chains from one sample sequenced in a study of breast tumors, draining lymph nodes, adjacent tissues. Breast cancer patients provided tissue from their axillary draining lymph nodes. TCRdb fed the multiplex PCR reads into MiXCR, producing one record per CDR3 protein. Of roughly 80,000 distinct CDR3 sequences listed, about 20% are singletons. Source material: axillary lymph node tissue. Every receptor here comes from a female donor with breast cancer. Some clones in this sample may be carry-over from other donors' samples.

There are many counts of this clonotype. The chain carries TRBV20-1 and TRBJ1-2; 10 bases map to TRBD1. The V and J ends lost 6 bases and 13 bases, in that order; junction bases with no gene match: 5. The CDR3 length is 10 residues. The germline gives CDR1 DFQATT, CDR2 SNEGSKA (reference sequence). The CDR3 loop reads CSAGTGVATF. CDR3 sequence (DNA): TGCAGTGCGGGGACAGGGGTCGCCACCTTC.

On this clonotype: This may arise from a read error, as a much more abundant clone is one base away. This rearrangement joins TRBV6-1 to TRBJ1-2; TRBD1 matches at 8 bases. The V gene end was trimmed by 3 bases and the J gene end by 7 bases; junction bases not matched to a gene: 10. This CDR3 comprises 15 residues. Germline CDR1 is MNHNS and CDR2 is SASEGT. As DNA, the CDR3 is TGTGCCAGCAGTGACCCCCTGACAGGGGACTGTGGCTACACCTTC. Amino acid sequence: CASSDPLTGDCGYTF.

In its sample, this clonotype was seen a few times. The chain recombines TRBV28 with TRBJ2-7, with D unresolved. The CDR3 extends over 16 amino acids. CDR1 and CDR2 (germline): MDHEN, SYDVKM. V gave up 5 bases and J gave up 6 bases, with 23 bases separating them. CDR3 nucleotide sequence: TGTGCCAGCAGTATCTCAGGTGTGGGAATCCCCCGCGAGCAGTACTTC. Protein sequence: CASSISGVGIPREQYF.

In the case of this clonotype: This may be a read error: a much more frequent sequence differs by one nucleotide. V and J are TRBV28 and TRBJ1-5; no definite D call. CDR1 and CDR2 from the germline V gene are MDHEN and SYDVKM. CDR3 size: 13 residues. CDR3 sequence (DNA): TGTGCCAGCAGTTTTTCGGTCAATCAGCTCCAGCATTTT. This encodes CASSFSVNQLQHF.

This clonotype was counted at least ten times. V usage is TRBV6-5 and J usage is TRBJ1-2, with D unresolved. Germline loops: CDR1 MNHEY, CDR2 SVGAGI. With 0 bases removed from V and 4 bases from J, the gap between germline ends came to 6 bases. The CDR3 totals 13 residues. The CDR3 spells CASSYSQFYGYTF. The CDR3, as DNA: TGTGCCAGCAGTTACTCCCAGTTCTATGGCTACACCTTC.

In its sample, this clonotype was seen many times. This rearrangement joins TRBV12-3 or TRBV12-4 to TRBJ2-3; tentative D call: TRBD2 (6 bases). V gave up 0 bases and J gave up 0 bases, with 7 bases separating them. The CDR3 has 15 residues. CDR3 sequence: CASSLASGSTDTQYF. CDR3 nucleotide sequence: TGTGCCAGCAGTTTAGCTAGCGGTAGCACAGATACGCAGTATTTT.

This clonotype was seen ten or more times. The chain employs TRBV20-1 and TRBJ2-7; 11 bases match TRBD1. The CDR3 runs to 14 residues. Germline V gene sequence: CDR1 DFQATT, CDR2 SNEGSKA (reference sequence). V trimming: 3 bases; J trimming: 3 bases; junction bases outside the gene matches: 4. CDR3 DNA: TGCAGTGCTAGCGGACAGGGGGCGGACTACGAGCAGTACTTC. Amino acids: CSASGQGADYEQYF.

A word on this clonotype: Since a much larger clone is just one base distant, this may be a read error. Here the CDR3 omits its conserved ending phenylalanine or tryptophan, so a read error is the likely source. J is TRBJ1-5 and V is TRBV20-1, with TRBD1 matching 8 bases. This CDR3 region has 14 residues. Germline CDR1 reads DFQATT; CDR2 reads SNEGSKA (reference sequence). Unmatched junction bases numbered 5, after V lost 2 bases and J lost 5 bases. The CDR3 loop is CSARQGAGDQPQHS. The CDR3 DNA follows: TGCAGTGCTAGACAGGGGGCTGGTGATCAGCCCCAGCATTCT.

This clonotype occurred many times. The J gene is TRBJ2-1, the V gene TRBV5-1; D gene unclear. The CDR3 has 15 amino acids. V was shortened by 0 bases and J by 4 bases, with 11 bases between the two germline ends. Germline values: CDR1 SGHRS, CDR2 YFSETQ. Here the CDR3 reads CASSLELVGYNEQFF. CDR3 nucleotide sequence: TGCGCCAGCAGCTTGGAGCTAGTGGGGTACAATGAGCAGTTCTTC.

For this clonotype: Since a much larger clone is just one base distant, this may be a read error. The chain carries TRBV7-9 and TRBJ2-1, with 9 bases that match TRBD2. The V gene's germline CDR1 is SEHNR and CDR2 FQNEAQ (reference sequence). V was clipped by 0 bases and J by 9 bases; unmatched bases: 6. This CDR3 comprises 15 residues. The CDR3 region is CASSLATGGRGEQFF. CDR3 DNA sequence: TGTGCCAGCAGCTTAGCGACTGGCGGGAGGGGTGAGCAGTTCTTC.

This clonotype occurred many times. In nucleotides, the CDR3 is TGTGCCAGCAGCACCACCCATGGGAATGAGCAGTTCTTC. Translated: CASSTTHGNEQFF. J is TRBJ2-1 and V is TRBV7-3; D remains ambiguous. Per the germline V gene, CDR1 is SGHTA and CDR2 is FQGTGA. V lost 5 bases and J 7 bases, leaving 12 bases between the germline ends. The CDR3 is made up of 13 amino acids.

The J gene is TRBJ2-2, the V gene TRBV6-2 or TRBV6-3; a possible D gene is TRBD2 (6 bases). Germline V gives CDR1 MNHEY, CDR2 SVGEGT. V was trimmed by 6 bases and J by 7 bases, leaving 15 bases between them. This CDR3 comprises 14 residues. DNA of the CDR3: TGTGCCAGCAGGGGAGGAGGGGATGGCGGGGAGCTGTTTTTT. It yields the protein CASRGGGDGGELFF.

This clonotype was seen repeatedly, ten times or more. The V call is TRBV5-1, the J call TRBJ2-7; D possibly uses TRBD1 or TRBD2 (5 bases each). The CDR3 is 13 amino acids. Per germline, CDR1 SGHRS and CDR2 YFSETQ. Trimming removed 4 bases at V and 7 bases at J, with 15 bases between. The CDR3 is CASSPDGEGEQYF. The CDR3 DNA reads as TGCGCCAGCAGCCCGGACGGCGAGGGGGAGCAGTACTTC.

This clonotype was recorded many times. This chain links TRBV20-1 with TRBJ2-3; D not resolved. CDR1 and CDR2 (germline): DFQATT, SNEGSKA (reference sequence). Trimming removed 5 bases at V and 2 bases at J, with 17 bases between. The CDR3 is 15 amino acids. This chain's CDR3 is CSAAPSLSHTDTQYF. The DNA for the CDR3 is TGCAGTGCTGCCCCTTCGCTGTCCCACACAGATACGCAGTATTTT.

This clonotype was seen many times. This chain connects TRBV24-1 to TRBJ2-1; 7 nucleotides match TRBD2. The CDR3 covers 11 residues. The J segment lost 9 bases and the V segment lost 8 bases, leaving 3 bases of the junction unmatched. Looked up from germline, CDR1 is KGHDR and CDR2 is SFDVKD. In nucleotides, the CDR3 is TGTGCCACCACCTCGGGGGGTGAGCAGTTCTTC. It is translated as CATTSGGEQFF.

The sample holds many counts of this clonotype. This chain uses TRBV5-1 with TRBJ1-3, with a weak D call TRBD1 (5 bases). V was cut by 1 base and J by 0 bases, with 11 bases left in between. The CDR3 has 16 residues. CDR1 and CDR2 (germline): SGHRS, YFSETQ. The CDR3 coding sequence is TGCGCCAGCAGCTTGTCCGGGACTAACTCTGGAAACACCATATATTTT. Residues: CASSLSGTNSGNTIYF.

This clonotype occurred many times. The V call is TRBV20-1, the J call TRBJ2-7, with TRBD1 as a possible D gene (6 bases). The CDR3 runs to 14 residues. V shed 3 bases and J shed 2 bases, with 14 bases lying between them. Germline assignment: CDR1 DFQATT and CDR2 SNEGSKA (reference sequence). The CDR3: CSARGDIYAYEQYF. In DNA, the CDR3 is TGCAGTGCTAGGGGGGACATCTATGCCTACGAGCAGTACTTC.

A note on this clonotype: At one end, the junction sequence differs from germline, possibly due to a read error. V gene TRBV3-1 combines with J gene TRBJ2-5; the D is unclear. Germline V gene data show CDR1 as LGHDT and CDR2 as YNNKEL (reference sequence). The CDR3 consists of 11 residues. The CDR3 DNA is TGTGCCAGCAGCCTAAGAGAGACCCTGTACTTC. The encoded protein is CASSLRETLYF.

The table lists this clonotype with a few counts. The CDR3 DNA reads as TGTGCCAGCAGCGTAGATCCGTCCGGGGCCAACGTCCTGACTTTC. It specifies CASSVDPSGANVLTF. The chain links TRBV9 to TRBJ2-6; no clear D. Trimming removed 0 bases from V and 4 bases from J, with 8 bases in between. The CDR3 sequence is 15 residues long. The germline CDR1 and CDR2 sequences are SGDLS and YYNGEE.

This clonotype has a count of ten or more. The genes are TRBV7-2 and TRBJ1-5, with 9 bases that match TRBD1. V trimming: 3 bases; J trimming: 5 bases; junction bases outside the gene matches: 8. In germline, CDR1 is SGHTA, CDR2 FQGNSA. There are 16 residues in the CDR3. CDR3 coding DNA: TGTGCCAGCAGCTTGGGGACAGGGATTCGGGATCAGCCCCAGCATTTT. Its translation: CASSLGTGIRDQPQHF.

Many counts were recorded for this clonotype. The gene calls are TRBV7-8 and TRBJ2-3, with 13 bases matching TRBD2. With 4 bases clipped from V and 3 bases from J, the junction kept 7 bases outside the gene matches. CDR3 length: 17 residues. The germline V gene has CDR1 SGHVS and CDR2 FQNEAQ. CDR3 loop: CASSSLAGGLGTDTQYF. In DNA, the CDR3 is TGTGCCAGCAGCTCACTAGCGGGAGGGCTCGGTACAGATACGCAGTATTTT.

This clonotype was picked up many times. V usage is TRBV6-6 and J usage is TRBJ2-7, with D perhaps TRBD1 or TRBD2 (5 bases each). The CDR3 spans 11 residues. Trimming removed 6 bases at V and 6 bases at J, with 9 bases between. Germline CDR1 MNHNY, CDR2 SVGAGI (reference sequence). CDR3: CASRGTGEQYF. The DNA for the CDR3 is TGTGCCAGCAGGGGGACCGGCGAGCAGTACTTC.

This clonotype was counted many times. The chain employs TRBV12-3 or TRBV12-4 and TRBJ2-1; D not resolved. There are 14 residues in the CDR3. Trimming pared 10 bases from V and 4 bases from J, leaving 17 bases between. CDR3 nucleotide sequence: TGTGCCACCGATCCCCTAGGGCCATACAATGAGCAGTTCTTC. This encodes CATDPLGPYNEQFF.

This clonotype was seen ten or more times. The genes are TRBV20-1 and TRBJ1-3; a weak D match, TRBD1 (5 bases). CDR1 DFQATT and CDR2 SNEGSKA come from the germline V gene (reference sequence). The V end lost 1 base, the J end lost 0 bases, and 13 bases lay between the germline ends. This CDR3 comprises 16 residues. CDR3 region: CSARGGWQSSGNTIYF. In nucleotides, the CDR3 is TGCAGTGCTAGAGGGGGCTGGCAAAGCTCTGGAAACACCATATATTTT.

The V call is TRBV18, the J call TRBJ2-1, with unresolved D. There are 15 residues in the CDR3. The germline V gene has CDR1 KGHSH and CDR2 LQKENI. Between the trimmed V and J ends, which lost 2 bases and 4 bases, there was a span of 12 bases. The CDR3 sequence is CASSPKITAYNEQFF. In nucleotides, the CDR3 is TGTGCCAGCTCACCAAAGATAACAGCGTACAATGAGCAGTTCTTC.

This clonotype was seen at least ten times. The gene calls are TRBV19 and TRBJ2-1; no firm D call. The V and J ends lost 9 bases and 3 bases respectively, with 15 bases between them. CDR1 and CDR2 from the germline V gene are LNHDA and SQIVND (reference sequence). The CDR3 totals 14 residues. CDR3 region: CASHYRISYNEQFF. CDR3 in DNA: TGTGCCAGCCATTATCGGATCAGCTACAATGAGCAGTTCTTC.

This clonotype was recorded many times. The V call is TRBV29-1, the J call TRBJ1-2; TRBD1 matches 9 bases. The CDR3 is made up of 11 amino acids. J lost 6 bases, V lost 7 bases, and 3 bases had no gene match. CDR1 is SQVTM and CDR2 is ANQGSEA in the germline V gene. The CDR3 spells CSAQGADGYTF. CDR3 sequence (DNA): TGCAGCGCACAGGGGGCGGATGGCTACACCTTC.

This clonotype has a count of ten or more. The V and J genes are TRBV3-2 and TRBJ2-1. TRBV3-2 is flagged as a pseudogene. The CDR3 totals 9 residues. CDR3 sequence: CASYNEQFF. The CDR3 nucleotides are TGTGCCAGCTATAATGAGCAGTTCTTC.

This clonotype was seen at least ten times. The rearrangement uses TRBV7-2 and TRBJ2-1; maybe TRBD2 (7 bases). The germline V gene encodes CDR1 SGHTA and CDR2 FQGNSA. The length of the CDR3 is 16 residues. V was pared by 1 base and J by 1 base, with 11 bases between. CDR3 residues: CASSLGGGGSYNEQFF. The CDR3 coding sequence is TGTGCCAGCAGCTTAGGAGGGGGAGGGTCCTACAATGAGCAGTTCTTC. The full variable domain, rest sourced from reference TRBV7-2 and TRBJ2-1, is GAGVSQSPSNKVTEKGKDVELRCDPISGHTALYWYRQSLGQGLEFLIYFQGNSAPDKSGLPSDRFSAERTGGSVSTLTIQRTQQEDSAVYLCASSLGGGGSYNEQFFGPGTRLTVL.

This clonotype was picked up many times. This chain joins TRBV5-1 and TRBJ2-1; weak D call: TRBD2 (6 bases). Trimming shortened V by 0 bases and J by 3 bases, and 13 bases separated the two germline ends. CDR3 length: 16 amino acids. Germline assignment: CDR1 SGHRS and CDR2 YFSETQ. The CDR3 nucleotides read TGCGCCAGCAGCTTGGCCCTGCGGGGAAGCTACAATGAGCAGTTCTTC. Protein: CASSLALRGSYNEQFF.

This clonotype is a singleton in its sample. V and J are TRBV9 and TRBJ2-7; 8 bases are a match to TRBD2. This CDR3 is 24 amino acids long. The V gene end was trimmed by 0 bases and the J gene end by 4 bases; junction bases not matched to a gene: 33. CDR1 and CDR2 from the germline V gene are SGDLS and YYNGEE. CDR3 in DNA: TGTGCCAGCAGCGTAGCCCTGGGGCCGGGACCAGCGGGAGACCCCCGAACCCGATCGTACGAGCAGTACTTC. This encodes CASSVALGPGPAGDPRTRSYEQYF.

This clonotype was seen more than once but under ten times. The CDR3: CASSHSPGLAGGSYEQYF. In DNA, the CDR3 is TGTGCCAGCAGCCATTCCCCGGGACTAGCGGGAGGTTCCTACGAGCAGTACTTC. The chain has TRBV3-1 and TRBJ2-7; 15 positions match TRBD2. V trimming: 3 bases; J trimming: 1 base; junction bases outside the gene matches: 7. This CDR3 is 18 amino acids long. CDR1 LGHDT and CDR2 YNNKEL come from the germline V gene (reference sequence).